This T cell receptor (beta chain) was observed in a study of T cell repertoires in cytomegalovirus infection. Overall study: TCR beta signatures that were public indicated CMV infection and matching HLA type. Overall study findings and caveats: Carriers of CMV plus the relevant HLA were identified by cumulative public TCR beta family frequency. It was HLA-C-restricted CMV-specific TCR beta clonotypes that dominated the response ex vivo.

TCRdb processed the reads anew with MiXCR; each CDR3 protein has one entry. The sample has about 250,000 distinct CDR3 sequences, 6% to 8% seen once; the top ten hold under 7%. The sample holds many counts of this clonotype. Antigen unknown. Sequencing input: PBMCs. This clonotype was sampled from a human donor in good health (CMV status not recorded). Some clones in this sample may be carry-over from other donors' samples.

The CDR3 nucleotides read TGTGCCATCAGTGAAGCAGGGGACAGTCGCGGAAACACCATATATTTT. Protein sequence: CAISEAGDSRGNTIYF. The chain carries TRBV10-3 and TRBJ1-3; 7 nucleotides align to TRBD1. This CDR3 region has 16 residues. The V gene end was trimmed by 3 bases and the J gene end by 4 bases; junction bases not matched to a gene: 9. CDR1 ENHRY and CDR2 SYGVKD come from the germline V gene.